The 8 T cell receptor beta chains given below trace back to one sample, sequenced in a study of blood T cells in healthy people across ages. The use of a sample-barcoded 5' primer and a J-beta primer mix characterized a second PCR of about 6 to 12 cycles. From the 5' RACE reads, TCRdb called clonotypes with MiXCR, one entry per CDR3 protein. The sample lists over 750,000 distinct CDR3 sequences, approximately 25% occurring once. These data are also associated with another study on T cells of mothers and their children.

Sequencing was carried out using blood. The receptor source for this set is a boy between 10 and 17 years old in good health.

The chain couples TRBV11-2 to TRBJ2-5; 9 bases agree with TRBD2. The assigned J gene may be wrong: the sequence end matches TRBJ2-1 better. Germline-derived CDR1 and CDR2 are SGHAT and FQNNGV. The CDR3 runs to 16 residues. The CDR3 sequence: CASSLDSSGRGNEQFF. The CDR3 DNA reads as TGTGCCAGCAGCTTAGATAGTAGCGGGAGAGGCAATGAGCAGTTCTTC.

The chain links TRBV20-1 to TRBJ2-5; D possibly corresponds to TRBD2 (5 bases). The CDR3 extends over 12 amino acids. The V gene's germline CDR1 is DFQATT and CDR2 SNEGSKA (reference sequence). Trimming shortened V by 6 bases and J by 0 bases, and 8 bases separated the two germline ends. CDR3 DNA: TGCAGTGCCGTGCGGGACCAAGAGACCCAGTACTTC. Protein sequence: CSAVRDQETQYF.

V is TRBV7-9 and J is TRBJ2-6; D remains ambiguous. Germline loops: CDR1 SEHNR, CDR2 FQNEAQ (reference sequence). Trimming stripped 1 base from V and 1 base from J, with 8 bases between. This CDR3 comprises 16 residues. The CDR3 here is CASSLVLESGANVLTF. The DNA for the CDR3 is TGTGCCAGCAGCTTAGTATTGGAATCTGGGGCCAACGTCCTGACTTTC.

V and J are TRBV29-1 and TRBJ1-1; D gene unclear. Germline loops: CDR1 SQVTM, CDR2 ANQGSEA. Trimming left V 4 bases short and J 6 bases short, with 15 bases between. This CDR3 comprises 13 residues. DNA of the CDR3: TGCAGCGTTGCAGGAAGCGCGGACGCTGAAGCTTTCTTT. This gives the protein CSVAGSADAEAFF.

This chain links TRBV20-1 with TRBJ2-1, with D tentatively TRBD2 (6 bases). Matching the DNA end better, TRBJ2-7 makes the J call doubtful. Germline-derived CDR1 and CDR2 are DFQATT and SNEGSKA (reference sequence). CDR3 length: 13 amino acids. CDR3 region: CSARNGAGSEQYF. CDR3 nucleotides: TGCAGTGCTAGAAATGGCGCGGGGAGCGAGCAGTACTTC.

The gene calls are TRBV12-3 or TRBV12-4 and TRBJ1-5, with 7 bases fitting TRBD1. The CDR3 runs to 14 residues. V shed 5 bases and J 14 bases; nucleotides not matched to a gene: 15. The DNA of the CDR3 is TGTGCCAGCAGTCGGGACAGCCTTAATCAGCCGAAGCATTTT. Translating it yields CASSRDSLNQPKHF.

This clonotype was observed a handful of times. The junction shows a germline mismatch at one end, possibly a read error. The CDR3 protein is CASSQGNSGTGSF. CDR3 bases: TGTGCCAGCAGTCAAGGGAACTCAGGGACTGGTTCCTTC. The J gene is TRBJ2-7, the V gene TRBV3-1, with a weak D call TRBD2 (6 bases). CDR1 LGHDT and CDR2 YNNKEL come from the germline V gene (reference sequence). The CDR3 is 13 amino acids.

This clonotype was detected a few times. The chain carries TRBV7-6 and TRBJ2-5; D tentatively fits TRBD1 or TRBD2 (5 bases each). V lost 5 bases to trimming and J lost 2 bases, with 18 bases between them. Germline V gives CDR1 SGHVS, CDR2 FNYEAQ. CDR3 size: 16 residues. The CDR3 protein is CASSLGVLALQETQYF. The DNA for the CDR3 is TGTGCCAGCAGCCTAGGGGTGCTAGCCCTACAAGAGACCCAGTACTTC.